This T cell receptor beta chain was obtained from a study of T cell clones after liver transplantation. For the study at large: Subjects received no induction therapy and standard immunosuppression until randomization at 12-24 months post-transplant. Tolerant meant at least one year fully off immunosuppression without liver enzymes above twice normal.

V lost 1 base, J lost 3 bases, and 6 bases lay in between. Germline loops: CDR1 SGHTA, CDR2 FQGNSA. CDR3 size: 13 residues. Libraries were prepared by immunoSEQ multiplex PCR; TCRdb keeps only in-frame clonotypes and omits some of them. Here the sample spans fewer than 110,000 clones, under 90% being singletons. The chain links TRBV7-2 to TRBJ1-1; no definite D call. The sample here was CD4+ T cells from blood, taken approximately 50 months after liver transplant. The receptor was isolated from a human patient who received a liver transplant. Some T cells may have come from the graft donor. CDR3 region: CASSLGRYTEAFF. Written as DNA, the CDR3 is TGTGCCAGCAGCTTAGGACGGTACACTGAAGCTTTCTTT.